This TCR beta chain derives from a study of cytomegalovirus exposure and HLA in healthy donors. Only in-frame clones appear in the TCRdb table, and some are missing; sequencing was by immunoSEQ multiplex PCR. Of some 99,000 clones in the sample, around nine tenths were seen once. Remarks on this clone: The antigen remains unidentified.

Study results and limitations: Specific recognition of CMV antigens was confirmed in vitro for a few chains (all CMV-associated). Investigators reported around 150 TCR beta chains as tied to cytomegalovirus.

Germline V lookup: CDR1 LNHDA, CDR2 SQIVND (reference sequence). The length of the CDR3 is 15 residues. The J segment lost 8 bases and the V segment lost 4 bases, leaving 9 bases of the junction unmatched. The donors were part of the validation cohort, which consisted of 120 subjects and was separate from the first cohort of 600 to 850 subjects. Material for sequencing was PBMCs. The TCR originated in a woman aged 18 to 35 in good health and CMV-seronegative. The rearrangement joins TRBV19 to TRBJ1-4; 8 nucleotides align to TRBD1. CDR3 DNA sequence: TGTGCCAGTAGTACGTTCCAGGGGGCGCGGGAAAAACTGTTTTTT. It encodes CASSTFQGAREKLFF.